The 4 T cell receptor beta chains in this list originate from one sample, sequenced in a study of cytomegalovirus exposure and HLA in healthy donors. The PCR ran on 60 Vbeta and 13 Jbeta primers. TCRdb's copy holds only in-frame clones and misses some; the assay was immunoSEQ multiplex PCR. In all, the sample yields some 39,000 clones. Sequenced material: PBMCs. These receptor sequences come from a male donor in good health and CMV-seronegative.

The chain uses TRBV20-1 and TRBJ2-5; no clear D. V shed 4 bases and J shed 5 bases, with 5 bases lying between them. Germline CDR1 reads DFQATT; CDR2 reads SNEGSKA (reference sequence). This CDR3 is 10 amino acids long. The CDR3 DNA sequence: TGCAGTGCTATAGTGGAGACCCAGTACTTC. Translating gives CSAIVETQYF.

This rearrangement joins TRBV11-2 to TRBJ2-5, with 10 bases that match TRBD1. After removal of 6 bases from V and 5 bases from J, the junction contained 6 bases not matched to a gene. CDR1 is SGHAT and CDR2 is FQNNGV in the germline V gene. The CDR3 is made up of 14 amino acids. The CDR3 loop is CASSWDRGDETQYF. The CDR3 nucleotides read TGTGCCAGCAGTTGGGACAGGGGAGACGAGACCCAGTACTTC.

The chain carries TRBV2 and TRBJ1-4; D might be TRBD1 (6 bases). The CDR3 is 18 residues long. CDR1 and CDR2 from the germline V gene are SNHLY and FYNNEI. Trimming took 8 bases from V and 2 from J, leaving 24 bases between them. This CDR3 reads CASCRLRGSTLTNEKLFF. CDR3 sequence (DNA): TGTGCCAGCTGCCGACTCAGGGGTTCTACCCTCACTAATGAAAAACTGTTTTTT.

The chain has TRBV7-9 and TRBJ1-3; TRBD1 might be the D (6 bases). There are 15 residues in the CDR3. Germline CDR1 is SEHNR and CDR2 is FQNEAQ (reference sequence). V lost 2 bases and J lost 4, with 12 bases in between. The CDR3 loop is CASSLRTGTGNTIYF. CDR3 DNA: TGTGCCAGCAGCTTACGTACAGGGACGGGAAACACCATATATTTT.